These 20 T cell receptor beta chains were sequenced from one sample in a study of beta chain features in type 1 diabetes (dated by TCRdb to the late 2010s). Receptor amplification or capture employed the immunoSEQ multiplex PCR assay. The entire amount of isolated RNA was reverse transcribed using the High Capacity cDNA Reverse Transcription Kit, so the sequenced TCRB transcripts were expressed ones. TCRdb limited this immuneACCESS table to in-frame rearrangements with V and J called. A share of clones is missing; checked studies link under half to unresolved V genes, and the rest is unexplained. The sample table lists about 360,000 clones, 10% to 15% of them with a count of one. Clones ranked in the top ten supply 0.015% to 0.02% of the sample. Sequenced sample: naive CD4+ T cells from blood. The cell subset or site label of this sample denotes: true naive CD4+ T cells. The receptor set was obtained from a man aged 18 to 29 in good health.

The chain employs TRBV6-5 and TRBJ2-4, with 7 bases aligning to TRBD1. The CDR3 loop spans 15 amino acids. Unmatched junction bases numbered 6, after V lost 4 bases and J lost 3 bases. Germline values: CDR1 MNHEY, CDR2 SVGAGI. The CDR3 bases are TGTGCCAGCAGTTCACAACCAGGGGGCAAAAACATTCAGTACTTC. Protein product: CASSSQPGGKNIQYF.

The V gene is TRBV28, the J gene TRBJ2-3, with TRBD2 matching over 10 bases. Germline trimming cut 2 bases from V and 4 bases from J; bases unmatched to any gene: 6. Germline V gives CDR1 MDHEN, CDR2 SYDVKM. This CDR3 has 16 residues. The CDR3 here is CASSLASGRIPDTQYF. The DNA for the CDR3 is TGTGCCAGCAGTTTAGCTAGCGGGAGAATCCCAGATACGCAGTATTTT.

This clone was seen only a few times. The chain uses TRBV6-1 and TRBJ1-5, with D perhaps TRBD1 (6 bases). The CDR3 is 13 residues long. The ends were cut back, 10 bases at V and 3 bases at J, with 13 bases in the middle. Germline V CDR1 and CDR2: MNHNS, SASEGT. The CDR3 nucleotides read TGTGCCACCCTCCGGGACAACAATCAGCCCCAGCATTTT. This translates into CATLRDNNQPQHF.

This clone occurred a few times. The chain uses TRBV18 and TRBJ2-5; D is undetermined. Germline CDR1 and CDR2: KGHSH and LQKENI. CDR3 size: 11 residues. V was shortened by 8 bases and J by 2 bases, with 6 bases between the two germline ends. This chain's CDR3 is CASLNQETQYF. DNA of the CDR3: TGTGCCAGCCTTAATCAAGAGACCCAGTACTTC.

The chain carries TRBV20-1 and TRBJ1-1; D gene ambiguous. Germline V gene lookup returns CDR1 DFQATT and CDR2 SNEGSKA (reference sequence). Between the trimmed V and J ends, which lost 4 bases and 3 bases, there was a span of 6 bases. The CDR3 is 11 amino acids. The CDR3 is CSAMSYTEAFF. CDR3 nucleotide sequence: TGCAGTGCTATGAGTTACACTGAAGCTTTCTTT.

This clone occurred a few times. V usage is TRBV28 and J usage is TRBJ2-3; 7 bases align to TRBD2. The germline CDR1 and CDR2 sequences are MDHEN and SYDVKM. V lost 5 bases to trimming and J lost 5 bases; unmatched junction nucleotides: 7. The CDR3 is made up of 14 amino acids. For the CDR3, the DNA is TGTGCCAGCAGTAGTGGGACTAAACTAGATACGCAGTATTTT. As protein: CASSSGTKLDTQYF.

With respect to this clone: Other DNA variants within this sample encode the same CDR3. The chain has TRBV30 and TRBJ2-3; D is possibly TRBD2 (7 bases). Trimming removed 0 bases at V and 4 bases at J, with 8 bases between. Germline CDR1 reads GTSNPN; CDR2 reads SVGIG (reference sequence). This CDR3 spans 13 amino acids. Here the CDR3 reads CAWSVGGADTQYF. In DNA, the CDR3 is TGTGCCTGGAGTGTAGGGGGGGCAGATACGCAGTATTTT.

This clone was counted only a few times. The genes are TRBV6-1 and TRBJ2-1; 12 nucleotides match TRBD2. Losses at the gene ends were 7 bases for V and 4 bases for J; bases not matched to a gene: 5. CDR1 and CDR2 from the germline V gene are MNHNS and SASEGT. The CDR3 loop spans 15 amino acids. The CDR3 coding sequence is TGTGCCAGCACGCTCGGGACTAGCGGGTACAATGAGCAGTTCTTC. This translates into CASTLGTSGYNEQFF.

V is TRBV29-1 and J is TRBJ1-3; D is perhaps TRBD1 (5 bases). The CDR3 contains 16 residues. V lost 5 bases to trimming and J lost 0 bases, with 17 bases between them. CDR1 and CDR2 (germline): SQVTM, ANQGSEA. CDR3 sequence (DNA): TGCAGCGTTACAAACCTAGGGGCGAGCTCTGGAAACACCATATATTTT. Translating it yields CSVTNLGASSGNTIYF.

V gene TRBV19 combines with J gene TRBJ2-1; 7 bases map to TRBD2. Germline V gene lookup returns CDR1 LNHDA and CDR2 SQIVND (reference sequence). V was clipped by 5 bases and J by 3 bases; unmatched bases: 10. The CDR3 is 16 amino acids. The CDR3 is CASSLGTILDYNEQFF. The CDR3 DNA follows: TGTGCCAGTAGTCTCGGGACTATTTTAGACTACAATGAGCAGTTCTTC.

The rearrangement joins TRBV7-2 to TRBJ2-7, with D perhaps TRBD1 (6 bases). Germline V gene lookup returns CDR1 SGHTA and CDR2 FQGNSA. V was clipped by 6 bases and J by 6 bases, with 24 bases between them. CDR3 length equals 16 residues. The CDR3 sequence: CASSTQTNRVRGEQYF. CDR3 nucleotides: TGTGCCAGCAGTACTCAAACCAACAGGGTCAGGGGCGAGCAGTACTTC.

Only a few counts were recorded for this clone. V and J are TRBV7-3 and TRBJ1-6; 11 bases match TRBD1. CDR1 and CDR2 from the germline V gene are SGHTA and FQGTGA. The CDR3 has 14 residues. V shed 5 bases and J 9 bases; nucleotides not matched to a gene: 3. The CDR3: CASSQDRGPSPLHF. In DNA form, the CDR3 reads TGTGCCAGCAGCCAGGACAGGGGGCCTTCACCCCTCCACTTT.

This clone was seen more than once but under ten times. The chain carries TRBV20-1 and TRBJ2-7; a possible D gene is TRBD2 (6 bases). The CDR3 is 11 amino acids. Trimming took 5 bases from V and 5 from J, leaving 10 bases between them. Germline V lookup: CDR1 DFQATT, CDR2 SNEGSKA (reference sequence). The DNA of the CDR3 is TGCAGTGCTGCGGAGGGCCACGAGCAGTACTTC. It codes for CSAAEGHEQYF.

This clone was observed a few times. V gene TRBV7-3 combines with J gene TRBJ2-3, with D unresolved. Per the germline V gene, CDR1 is SGHTA and CDR2 is FQGTGA. V was shortened by 2 bases and J by 1 base, with 7 bases between the two germline ends. This CDR3 comprises 14 residues. CDR3 DNA: TGTGCCAGCAGCTTACCGGAGCGCACAGATACGCAGTATTTT. Its protein is CASSLPERTDTQYF.

The V gene is TRBV4-2, the J gene TRBJ2-7; D might be TRBD2 (6 bases). The germline CDR1 and CDR2 sequences are LGHNA and YNFKEQ. The CDR3 covers 16 residues. V was trimmed by 1 base and J by 4 bases, leaving 17 bases between them. The CDR3 bases are TGTGCCAGCAGCCAAGGGGGCGGGAAAGCACAATACGAGCAGTACTTC. It codes for CASSQGGGKAQYEQYF.

The chain carries TRBV11-2 and TRBJ1-5; the match to TRBD1 covers 7 bases. Trimming at V came to 5 bases and at J to 7 bases, leaving 5 bases not matched to a gene. Germline V lookup: CDR1 SGHAT, CDR2 FQNNGV. CDR3 size: 13 residues. The CDR3, as DNA: TGTGCCAGCAGCCCCTCAGGGGGGCAGCCCCAGCATTTT. Translation gives CASSPSGGQPQHF.

This clone occurred a few times. The rearrangement links TRBV7-8 to TRBJ2-1, with TRBD2 matching over 7 bases. After removal of 0 bases from V and 7 bases from J, the junction contained 9 bases not matched to a gene. The CDR3 totals 16 residues. Germline CDR1 SGHVS, CDR2 FQNEAQ. CDR3 nucleotide sequence: TGTGCCAGCAGCTTAGCTGTGGCGGGAGTGGTTAATGAGCAGTTCTTC. It encodes CASSLAVAGVVNEQFF.

This clone was picked up a small number of times. The rearrangement joins TRBV7-9 to TRBJ2-7; 10 bases are shared with TRBD2. V trimming: 2 bases; J trimming: 0 bases; junction bases outside the gene matches: 10. CDR3 length equals 18 residues. Germline CDR1 SEHNR, CDR2 FQNEAQ (reference sequence). For the CDR3, the DNA is TGTGCCAGCAGCTTAATGCTTAGCGGGAGGAGGAGCTCCTACGAGCAGTACTTC. This sequence encodes CASSLMLSGRRSSYEQYF.

The V and J genes are TRBV7-2 and TRBJ2-2; the D is unclear. The CDR3 is made up of 13 amino acids. The germline CDR1 and CDR2 sequences are SGHTA and FQGNSA. V was cut by 4 bases and J by 6 bases, with 9 bases left in between. The CDR3 DNA reads TGTGCCAGCAGCTCCTCTCTGTCCGGGGAGCTGTTTTTT. Its translation is CASSSSLSGELFF.

This clone was recorded a few times. The chain has TRBV5-1 and TRBJ1-2, with 9 bases fitting TRBD1. Germline V gives CDR1 SGHRS, CDR2 YFSETQ. J gave up 6 bases and V 4 bases, and 4 bases lay outside the gene matches. This CDR3 has 13 amino acids. The CDR3: CASSPRTGDGYTF. The CDR3 region has the DNA TGCGCCAGCAGCCCTCGGACAGGGGATGGCTACACCTTC.